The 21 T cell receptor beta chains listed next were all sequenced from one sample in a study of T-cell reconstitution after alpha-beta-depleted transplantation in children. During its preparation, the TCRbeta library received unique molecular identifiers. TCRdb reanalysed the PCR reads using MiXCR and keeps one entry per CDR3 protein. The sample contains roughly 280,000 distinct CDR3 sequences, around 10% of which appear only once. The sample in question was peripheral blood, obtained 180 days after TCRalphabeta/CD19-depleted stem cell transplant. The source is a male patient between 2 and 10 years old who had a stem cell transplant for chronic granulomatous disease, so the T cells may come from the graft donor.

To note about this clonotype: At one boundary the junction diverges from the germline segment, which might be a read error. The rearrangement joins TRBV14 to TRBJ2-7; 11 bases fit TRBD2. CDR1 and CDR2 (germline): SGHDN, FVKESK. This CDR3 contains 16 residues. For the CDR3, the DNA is TGTGCCACCAGCCAGCTAGCGGGGGGCCCTTCCTACGAGCAGTACTTC. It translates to CATSQLAGGPSYEQYF.

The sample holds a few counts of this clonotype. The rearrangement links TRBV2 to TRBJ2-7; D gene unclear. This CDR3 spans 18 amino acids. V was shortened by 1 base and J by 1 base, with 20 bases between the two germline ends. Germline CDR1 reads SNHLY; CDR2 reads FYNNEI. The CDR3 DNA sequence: TGTGCCAGCAGTGAAGGGGGTCTTTGGGCTCTCCTTTCCTACGAGCAGTACTTC. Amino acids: CASSEGGLWALLSYEQYF. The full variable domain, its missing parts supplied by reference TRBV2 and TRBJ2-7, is EPEVTQTPSHQVTQMGQEVILRCVPISNHLYFYWYRQILGQKVEFLVSFYNNEISEKSEIFDDQFSVERPDGSNFTLKIRSTKLEDSAMYFCASSEGGLWALLSYEQYFGPGTRLTVT.

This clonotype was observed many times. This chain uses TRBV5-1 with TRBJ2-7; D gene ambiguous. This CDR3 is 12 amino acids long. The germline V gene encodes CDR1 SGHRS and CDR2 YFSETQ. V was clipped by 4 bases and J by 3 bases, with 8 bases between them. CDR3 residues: CASSLMGYEQYF. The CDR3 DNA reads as TGCGCCAGCAGCCTAATGGGCTACGAGCAGTACTTC. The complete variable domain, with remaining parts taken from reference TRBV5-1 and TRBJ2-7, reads KAGVTQTPRYLIKTRGQQVTLSCSPISGHRSVSWYQQTPGQGLQFLFEYFSETQRNKGNFPGRFSGRQFSNSRSEMNVSTLELGDSALYLCASSLMGYEQYFGPGTRLTVT.

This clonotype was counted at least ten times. CDR3 residues: CASSPEGPASTDTQYF. The CDR3 DNA reads TGTGCCAGCTCACCAGAGGGGCCAGCGAGCACAGATACGCAGTATTTT. V gene TRBV18 combines with J gene TRBJ2-3; the D call may be TRBD1 or TRBD2 (5 bases each). Germline CDR1 and CDR2: KGHSH and LQKENI. The CDR3 runs 16 residues. The V and J ends lost 2 bases and 0 bases respectively, with 12 bases between them.

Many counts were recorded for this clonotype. CDR3 sequence reads: CSARPVWTTYEQYF. The CDR3 DNA reads as TGCAGTGCTAGACCAGTGTGGACAACCTACGAGCAGTACTTC. J is TRBJ2-7 and V is TRBV20-1; perhaps TRBD1 as D (5 bases). The germline gives CDR1 DFQATT, CDR2 SNEGSKA (reference sequence). This CDR3 comprises 14 residues. V was cut by 2 bases and J by 2 bases, with 13 bases left in between.

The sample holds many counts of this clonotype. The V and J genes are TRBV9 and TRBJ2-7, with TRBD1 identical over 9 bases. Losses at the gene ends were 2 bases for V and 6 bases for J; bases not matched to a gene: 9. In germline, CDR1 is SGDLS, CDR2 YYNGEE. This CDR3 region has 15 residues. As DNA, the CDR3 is TGTGCCAGCAGCGTGGGCTGGCGGACAGGGGTCGAGCAGTACTTC. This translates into CASSVGWRTGVEQYF.

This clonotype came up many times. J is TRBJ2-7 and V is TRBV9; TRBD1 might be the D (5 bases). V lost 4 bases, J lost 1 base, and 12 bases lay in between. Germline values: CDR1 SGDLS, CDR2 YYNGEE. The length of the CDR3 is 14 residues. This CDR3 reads CASSPIQGSYEQYF. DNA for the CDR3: TGTGCCAGCAGCCCCATCCAGGGTTCCTACGAGCAGTACTTC.

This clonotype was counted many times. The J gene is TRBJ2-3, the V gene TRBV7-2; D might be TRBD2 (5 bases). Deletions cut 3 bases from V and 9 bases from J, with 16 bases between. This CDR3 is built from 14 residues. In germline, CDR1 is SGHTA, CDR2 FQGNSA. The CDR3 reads CASSFSVSQPTQYF. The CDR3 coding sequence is TGTGCCAGCAGCTTTAGCGTAAGCCAGCCCACGCAGTATTTT.

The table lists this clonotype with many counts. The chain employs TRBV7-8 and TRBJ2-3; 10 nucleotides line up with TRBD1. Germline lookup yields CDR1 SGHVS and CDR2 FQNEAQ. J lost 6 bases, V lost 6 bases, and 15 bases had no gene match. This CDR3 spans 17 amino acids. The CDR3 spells CASSWTGGTGSADTQYF. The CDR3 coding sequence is TGTGCCAGCAGTTGGACAGGGGGAACAGGTTCCGCGGATACGCAGTATTTT.

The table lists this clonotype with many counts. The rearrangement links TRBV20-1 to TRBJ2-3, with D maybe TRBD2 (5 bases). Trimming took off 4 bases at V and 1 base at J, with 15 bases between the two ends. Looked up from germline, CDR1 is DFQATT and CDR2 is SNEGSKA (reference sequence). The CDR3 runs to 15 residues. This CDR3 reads CSATLALLGTDTQYF. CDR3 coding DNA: TGCAGTGCTACTCTAGCCCTGCTGGGCACAGATACGCAGTATTTT.

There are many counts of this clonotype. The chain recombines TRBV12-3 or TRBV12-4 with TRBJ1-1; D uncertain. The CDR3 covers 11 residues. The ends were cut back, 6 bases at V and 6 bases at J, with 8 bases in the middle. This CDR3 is CASRMRAEAFF. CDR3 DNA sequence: TGTGCCAGCAGGATGAGGGCTGAAGCTTTCTTT.

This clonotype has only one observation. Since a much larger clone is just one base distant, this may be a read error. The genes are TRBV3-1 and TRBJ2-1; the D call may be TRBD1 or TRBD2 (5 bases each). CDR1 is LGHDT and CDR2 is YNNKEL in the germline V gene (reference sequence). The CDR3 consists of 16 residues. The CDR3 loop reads CAGSQGTLAAYNEQFF. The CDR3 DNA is TGTGCCGGCAGCCAAGGGACCCTTGCGGCCTACAATGAGCAGTTCTTC.

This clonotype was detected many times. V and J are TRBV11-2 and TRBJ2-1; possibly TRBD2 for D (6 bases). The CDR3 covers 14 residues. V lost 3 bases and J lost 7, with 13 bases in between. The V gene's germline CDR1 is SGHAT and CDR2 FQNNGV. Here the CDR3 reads CASSFWTGGNEQFF. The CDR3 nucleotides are TGTGCCAGCAGCTTCTGGACTGGGGGGAATGAGCAGTTCTTC. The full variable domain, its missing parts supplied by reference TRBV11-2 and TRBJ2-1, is EAGVAQSPRYKIIEKRQSVAFWCNPISGHATLYWYQQILGQGPKLLIQFQNNGVVDDSQLPKDRFSAERLKGVDSTLKIQPAKLEDSAVYLCASSFWTGGNEQFFGPGTRLTVL.

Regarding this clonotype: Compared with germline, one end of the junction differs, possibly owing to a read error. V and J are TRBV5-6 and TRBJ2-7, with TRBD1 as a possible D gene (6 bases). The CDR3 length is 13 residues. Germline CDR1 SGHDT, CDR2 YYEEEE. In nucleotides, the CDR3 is TGTGCCATCAGCCCAGGGACAACCTACGAGCAGTACTTC. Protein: CAISPGTTYEQYF.

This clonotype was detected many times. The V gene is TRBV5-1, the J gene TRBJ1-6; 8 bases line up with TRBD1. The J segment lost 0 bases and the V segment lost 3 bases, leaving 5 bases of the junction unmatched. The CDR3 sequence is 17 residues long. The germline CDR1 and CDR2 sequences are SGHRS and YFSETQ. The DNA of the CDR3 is TGCGCCAGCAGCTGGGGGGACAGGCTCTCCTATAATTCACCCCTCCACTTT. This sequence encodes CASSWGDRLSYNSPLHF.

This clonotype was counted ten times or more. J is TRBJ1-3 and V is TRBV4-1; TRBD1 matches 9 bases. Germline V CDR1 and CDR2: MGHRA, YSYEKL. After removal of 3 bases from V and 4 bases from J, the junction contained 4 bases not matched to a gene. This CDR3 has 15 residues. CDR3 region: CASSHPTGGGNTIYF. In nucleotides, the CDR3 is TGCGCCAGCAGCCACCCGACAGGGGGAGGAAACACCATATATTTT.

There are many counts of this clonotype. The CDR3 DNA sequence: TGCGCCAGCAGCCCGGAGTTTCCCGGGACCGGCTATGAGCAGTTCTTC. Translating gives CASSPEFPGTGYEQFF. The V gene is TRBV5-1, the J gene TRBJ2-1; either TRBD1 or TRBD2 may supply D (5 bases each). The CDR3 loop spans 16 amino acids. The germline V and J ends were trimmed by 4 bases and 8 bases, with 22 bases remaining between them. The germline V gene has CDR1 SGHRS and CDR2 YFSETQ. The variable domain in full, with the rest retrieved from reference TRBV5-1 and TRBJ2-1, is KAGVTQTPRYLIKTRGQQVTLSCSPISGHRSVSWYQQTPGQGLQFLFEYFSETQRNKGNFPGRFSGRQFSNSRSEMNVSTLELGDSALYLCASSPEFPGTGYEQFFGPGTRLTVL.

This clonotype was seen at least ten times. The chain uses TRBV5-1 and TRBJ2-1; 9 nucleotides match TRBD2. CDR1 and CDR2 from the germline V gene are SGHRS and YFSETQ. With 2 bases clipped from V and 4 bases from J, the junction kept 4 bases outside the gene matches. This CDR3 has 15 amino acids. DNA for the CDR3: TGCGCCAGCAGCTTCCGCGGGGGGGAGTACAATGAGCAGTTCTTC. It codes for CASSFRGGEYNEQFF.

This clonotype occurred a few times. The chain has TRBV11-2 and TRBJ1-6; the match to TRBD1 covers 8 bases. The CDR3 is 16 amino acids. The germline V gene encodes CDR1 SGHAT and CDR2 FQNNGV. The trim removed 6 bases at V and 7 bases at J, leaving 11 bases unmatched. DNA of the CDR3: TGTGCCAGCAGACCCTTCGGACAGGGAGGAAATTCACCCCTCCACTTT. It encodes CASRPFGQGGNSPLHF.

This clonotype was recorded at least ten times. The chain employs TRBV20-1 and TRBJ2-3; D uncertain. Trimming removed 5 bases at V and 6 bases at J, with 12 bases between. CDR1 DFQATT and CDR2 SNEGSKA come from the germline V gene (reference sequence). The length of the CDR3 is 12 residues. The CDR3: CSAPPSVDTQYF. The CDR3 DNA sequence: TGCAGTGCTCCTCCAAGCGTTGATACGCAGTATTTT.

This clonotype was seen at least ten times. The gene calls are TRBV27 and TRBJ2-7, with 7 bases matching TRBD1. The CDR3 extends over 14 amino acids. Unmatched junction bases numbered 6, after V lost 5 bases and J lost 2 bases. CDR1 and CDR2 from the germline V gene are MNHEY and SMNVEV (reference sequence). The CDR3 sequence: CASSASGTAYEQYF. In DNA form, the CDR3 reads TGTGCCAGCAGTGCTTCCGGGACAGCCTACGAGCAGTACTTC.